The table lists the clone carrying this T cell receptor beta chain with a few counts. With a J-beta primer mix and a sample-barcoded 5' primer, a second PCR ran 7 to 11 cycles. A single record per CDR3 protein comes from TCRdb applying MiXCR to the 5' RACE reads. The sample yields 1.5 million to 1.9 million distinct CDR3 sequences, 42% seen once. This specimen comes from a study of blood T cells in healthy people across ages. Germline CDR1 and CDR2: DFQATT and SNEGSKA (reference sequence). Trimming pared 5 bases from V and 4 bases from J, leaving 20 bases between. The CDR3 covers 15 residues. This TCR was recovered from a woman under 30 in good health. The chain couples TRBV20-1 to TRBJ1-2; D gene ambiguous. Sample: blood. CDR3 in amino acids: CSASSPTLVAYGYTF. The CDR3, as DNA: TGCAGTGCTTCGTCCCCTACCTTAGTGGCCTATGGCTACACCTTC.